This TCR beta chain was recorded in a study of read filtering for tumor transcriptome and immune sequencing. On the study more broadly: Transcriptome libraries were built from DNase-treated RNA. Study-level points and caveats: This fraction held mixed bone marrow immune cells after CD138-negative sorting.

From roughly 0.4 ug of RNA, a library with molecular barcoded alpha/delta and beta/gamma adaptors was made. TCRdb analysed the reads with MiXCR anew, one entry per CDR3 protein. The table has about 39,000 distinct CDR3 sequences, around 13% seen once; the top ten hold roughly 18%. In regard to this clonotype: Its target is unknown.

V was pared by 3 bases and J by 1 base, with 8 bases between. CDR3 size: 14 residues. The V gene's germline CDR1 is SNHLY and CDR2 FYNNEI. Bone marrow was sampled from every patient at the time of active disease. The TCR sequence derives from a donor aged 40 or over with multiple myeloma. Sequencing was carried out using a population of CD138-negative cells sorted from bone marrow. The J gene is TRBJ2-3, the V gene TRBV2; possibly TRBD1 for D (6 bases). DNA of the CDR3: TGTGCCAGCAGTGACGCAGGGGGCACAGATACGCAGTATTTT. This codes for CASSDAGGTDTQYF.